This T cell receptor (beta chain) was documented in a study of cytotoxic CD8 clonotypes in ibrutinib-treated CLL. The wider study: Mean productive templates were about 260,000; mean productive rearrangements were roughly 90,000.

CDR3 length equals 15 residues. Germline V gives CDR1 MGHRA, CDR2 YSYEKL. Trimming cost V 7 bases and J 2 bases, with 17 bases left between them. Details on this clone: Its cognate antigen is unknown.

The intended depth for sequencing was 1 in 200,000 to 1 in 1 million T cells. TCRdb's table, derived via immunoSEQ multiplex PCR, lists solely in-frame clones and lacks some. The sample has about 15,000 clones; approximately 48% are singletons. Findings and limits, study-wide: Clonality correlated strongly with circulating CD8+ T cells and exceeded age-matched healthy donors at baseline. Clonality climbed at ibrutinib response, then dropped toward baseline at progression.

Sequencing was performed on PBMCs, taken at an approximately 26-month disease-progression time point, from a patient treated with ibrutinib. The receptor was isolated from a human donor with chronic lymphocytic leukemia. The V call is TRBV4-1, the J call TRBJ1-2, with D perhaps TRBD1 (6 bases). CDR3 region: CASTNLGQGNYGYTF. The CDR3 DNA reads TGCGCCAGCACCAATTTGGGGCAGGGGAACTATGGCTACACCTTC.